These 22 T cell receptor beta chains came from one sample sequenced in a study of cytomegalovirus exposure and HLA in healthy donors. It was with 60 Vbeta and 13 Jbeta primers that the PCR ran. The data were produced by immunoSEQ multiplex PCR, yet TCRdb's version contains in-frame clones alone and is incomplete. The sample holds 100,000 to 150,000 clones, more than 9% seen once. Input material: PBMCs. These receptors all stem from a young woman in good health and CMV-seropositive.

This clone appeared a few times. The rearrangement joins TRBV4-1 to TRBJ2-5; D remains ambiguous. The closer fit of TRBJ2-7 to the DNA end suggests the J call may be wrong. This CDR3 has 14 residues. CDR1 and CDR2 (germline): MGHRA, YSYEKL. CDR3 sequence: CASSQEGAIDEQYF. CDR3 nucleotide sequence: TGCGCCAGCAGCCAAGAAGGAGCGATCGACGAGCAGTACTTC.

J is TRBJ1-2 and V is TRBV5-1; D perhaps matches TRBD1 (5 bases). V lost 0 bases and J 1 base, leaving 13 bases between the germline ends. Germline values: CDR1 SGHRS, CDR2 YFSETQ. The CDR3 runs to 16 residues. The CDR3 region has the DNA TGCGCCAGCAGCTTGGAGGAGGGGCCGATTAACTATGGCTACACCTTC. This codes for CASSLEEGPINYGYTF.

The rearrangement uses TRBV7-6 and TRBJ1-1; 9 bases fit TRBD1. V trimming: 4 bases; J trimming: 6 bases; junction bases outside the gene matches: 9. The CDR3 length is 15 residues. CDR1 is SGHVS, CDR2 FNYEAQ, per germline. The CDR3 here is CASSSPDRGLSEAFF. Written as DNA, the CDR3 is TGTGCCAGCAGCTCCCCGGACAGGGGTCTTTCTGAAGCTTTCTTT.

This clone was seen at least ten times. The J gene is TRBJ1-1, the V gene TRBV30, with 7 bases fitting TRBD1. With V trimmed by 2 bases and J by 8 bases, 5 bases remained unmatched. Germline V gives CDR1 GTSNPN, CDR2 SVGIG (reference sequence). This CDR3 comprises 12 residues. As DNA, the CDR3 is TGTGCCTGGAGTCGGGACAGCTGGGAAGCTTTCTTT. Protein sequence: CAWSRDSWEAFF.

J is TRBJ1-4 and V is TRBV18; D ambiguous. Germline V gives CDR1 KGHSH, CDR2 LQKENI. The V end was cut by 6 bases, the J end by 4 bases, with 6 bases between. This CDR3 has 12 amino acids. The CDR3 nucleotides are TGTGCCAGCTCCCCGGGTAATGAAAAACTGTTTTTT. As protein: CASSPGNEKLFF.

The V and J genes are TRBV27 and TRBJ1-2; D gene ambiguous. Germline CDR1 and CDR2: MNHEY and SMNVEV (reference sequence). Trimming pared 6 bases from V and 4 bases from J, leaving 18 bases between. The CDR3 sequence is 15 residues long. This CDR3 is CASSREATEIYGYTF. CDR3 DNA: TGTGCCAGCAGCCGAGAGGCGACGGAAATCTATGGCTACACCTTC.

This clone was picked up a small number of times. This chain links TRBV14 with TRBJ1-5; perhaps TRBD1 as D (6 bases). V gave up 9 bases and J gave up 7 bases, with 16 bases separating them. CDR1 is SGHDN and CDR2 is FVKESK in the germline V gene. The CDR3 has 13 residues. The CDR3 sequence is CARGGVGGQPQHF. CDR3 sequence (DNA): TGTGCCAGAGGGGGGGTAGGAGGACAGCCCCAGCATTTT.

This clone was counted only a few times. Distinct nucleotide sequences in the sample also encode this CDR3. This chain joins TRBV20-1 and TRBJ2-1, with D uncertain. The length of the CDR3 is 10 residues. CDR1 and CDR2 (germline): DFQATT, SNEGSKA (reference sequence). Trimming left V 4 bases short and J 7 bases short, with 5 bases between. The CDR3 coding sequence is TGCAGTGCTACGCGAAATGAGCAGTTCTTC. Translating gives CSATRNEQFF.

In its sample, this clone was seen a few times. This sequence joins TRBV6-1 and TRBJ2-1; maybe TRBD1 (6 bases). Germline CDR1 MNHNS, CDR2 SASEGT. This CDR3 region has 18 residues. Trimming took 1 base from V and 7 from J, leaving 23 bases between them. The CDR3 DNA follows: TGTGCCAGCAGTGAAGTCCGTGGGGGCAACGGGGTAGAAAATGAGCAGTTCTTC. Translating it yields CASSEVRGGNGVENEQFF.

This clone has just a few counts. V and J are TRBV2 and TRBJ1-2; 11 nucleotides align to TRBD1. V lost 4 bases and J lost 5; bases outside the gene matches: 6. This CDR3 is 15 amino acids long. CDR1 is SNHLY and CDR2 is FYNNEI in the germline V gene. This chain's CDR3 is CASSGVGTGGYGYTF. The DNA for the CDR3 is TGTGCCAGCAGTGGGGTCGGGACAGGGGGATATGGCTACACCTTC.

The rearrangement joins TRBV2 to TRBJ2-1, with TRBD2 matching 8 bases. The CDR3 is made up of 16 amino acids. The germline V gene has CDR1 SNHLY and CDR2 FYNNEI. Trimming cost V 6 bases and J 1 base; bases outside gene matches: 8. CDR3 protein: CASSAIAGTSYNEQFF. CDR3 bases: TGTGCCAGCAGCGCCATAGCGGGAACTTCCTACAATGAGCAGTTCTTC.

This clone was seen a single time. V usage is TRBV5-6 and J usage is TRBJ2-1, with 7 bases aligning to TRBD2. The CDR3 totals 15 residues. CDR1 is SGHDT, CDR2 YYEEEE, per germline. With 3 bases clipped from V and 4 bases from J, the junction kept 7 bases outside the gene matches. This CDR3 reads CASSSAGASYNEQFF. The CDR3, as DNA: TGTGCCAGCAGCTCTGCGGGAGCATCTTACAATGAGCAGTTCTTC.

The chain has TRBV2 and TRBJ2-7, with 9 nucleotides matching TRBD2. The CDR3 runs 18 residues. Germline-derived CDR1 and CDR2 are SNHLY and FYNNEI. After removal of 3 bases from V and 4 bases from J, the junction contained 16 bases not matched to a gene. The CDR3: CASSESSGRMRLRYEQYF. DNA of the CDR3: TGTGCCAGCAGTGAGAGTAGCGGGAGAATGAGGTTGAGGTACGAGCAGTACTTC.

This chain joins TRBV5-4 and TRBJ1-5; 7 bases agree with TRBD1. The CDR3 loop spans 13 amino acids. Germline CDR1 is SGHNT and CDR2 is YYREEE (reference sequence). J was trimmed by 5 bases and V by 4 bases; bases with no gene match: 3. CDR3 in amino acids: CASSQDRDQPQHF. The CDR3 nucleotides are TGTGCCAGCAGCCAAGACAGGGATCAGCCCCAGCATTTT.

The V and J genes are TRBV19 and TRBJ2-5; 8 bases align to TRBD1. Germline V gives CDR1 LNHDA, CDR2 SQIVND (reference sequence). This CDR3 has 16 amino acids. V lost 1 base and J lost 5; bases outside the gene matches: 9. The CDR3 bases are TGTGCCAGTAGTATAGCCGCGGCAGGGGGCAGGGAGACCCAGTACTTC. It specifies CASSIAAAGGRETQYF.

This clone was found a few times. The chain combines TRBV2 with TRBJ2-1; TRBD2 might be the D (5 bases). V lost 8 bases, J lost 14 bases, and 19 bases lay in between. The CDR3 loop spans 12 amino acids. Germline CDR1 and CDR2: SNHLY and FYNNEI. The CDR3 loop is CASGPTRVVKFF. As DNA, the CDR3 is TGTGCCAGCGGACCTACGCGGGTGGTAAAGTTCTTC.

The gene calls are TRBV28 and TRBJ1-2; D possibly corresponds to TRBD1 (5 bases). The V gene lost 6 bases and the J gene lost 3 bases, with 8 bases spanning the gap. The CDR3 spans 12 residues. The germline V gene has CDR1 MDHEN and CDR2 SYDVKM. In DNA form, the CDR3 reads TGTGCCAGCAGAGCAGGGTACTATGGCTACACCTTC. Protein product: CASRAGYYGYTF.

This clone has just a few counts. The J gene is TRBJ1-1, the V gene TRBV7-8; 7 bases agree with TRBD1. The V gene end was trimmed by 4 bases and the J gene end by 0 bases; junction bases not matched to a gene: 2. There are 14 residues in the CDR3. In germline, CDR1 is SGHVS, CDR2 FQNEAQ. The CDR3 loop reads CASSSTGMNTEAFF. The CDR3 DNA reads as TGTGCCAGCAGCTCGACAGGGATGAACACTGAAGCTTTCTTT.

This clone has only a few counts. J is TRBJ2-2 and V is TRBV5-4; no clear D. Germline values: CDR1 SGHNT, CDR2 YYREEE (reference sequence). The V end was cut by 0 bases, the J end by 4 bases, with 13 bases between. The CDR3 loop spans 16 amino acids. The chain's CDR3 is CASSLEGQVPTGELFF. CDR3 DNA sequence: TGTGCCAGCAGCTTGGAAGGTCAGGTGCCCACCGGGGAGCTGTTTTTT.

The CDR3 protein is CASSSVDRSGNTIYF. The CDR3 nucleotides are TGTGCCAGCAGCTCCGTTGACAGGTCTGGAAACACCATATATTTT. The rearrangement links TRBV5-6 to TRBJ1-3, with TRBD1 as a possible D gene (6 bases). Germline V CDR1 and CDR2: SGHDT, YYEEEE. This CDR3 region has 15 residues. The V gene lost 3 bases and the J gene lost 1 base, with 11 bases spanning the gap.

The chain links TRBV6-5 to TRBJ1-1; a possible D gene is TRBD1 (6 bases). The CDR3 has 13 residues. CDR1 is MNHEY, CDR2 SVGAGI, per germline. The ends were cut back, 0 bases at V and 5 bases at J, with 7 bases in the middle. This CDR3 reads CASSYSQGTEAFF. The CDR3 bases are TGTGCCAGCAGTTACTCTCAGGGGACTGAAGCTTTCTTT.

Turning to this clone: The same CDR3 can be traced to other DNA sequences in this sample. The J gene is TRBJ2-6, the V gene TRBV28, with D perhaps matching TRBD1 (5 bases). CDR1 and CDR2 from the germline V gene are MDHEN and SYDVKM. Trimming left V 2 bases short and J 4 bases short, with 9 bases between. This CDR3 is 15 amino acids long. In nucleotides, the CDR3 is TGTGCCAGCAGTTTACAGGGCGCAGGGGCCAACGTCCTGACTTTC. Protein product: CASSLQGAGANVLTF.